Sequencing of this T cell receptor (beta chain) was carried out in a study of regulatory T cells in long-lasting Graves disease. Study results and caveats: Persistent Graves' patients showed less TCR diversity than newly diagnosed ones.

A note on this clonotype: Its antigen remains unknown.

For TCR beta, libraries came from iRepertoire HTBI primers and Arm-PCR of CDR3 regions. TCRdb redid the calling of the multiplex PCR reads with MiXCR, one entry per CDR3 protein. The table lists roughly 420,000 distinct CDR3 sequences, about a sixth of them singletons. The CDR3 is 14 amino acids. Trimming took 2 bases from V and 4 from J, leaving 11 bases between them. Germline CDR1 is MDHEN and CDR2 is SYDVKM. Time point denoted: newly diagnosed GD, antithyroid drugs for less than 3 months. PBMC RNA was the source of the TCR library. These same records also appear under a second study, on T cells in Graves' hyperthyroidism and ophthalmopathy.

The V gene is TRBV28, the J gene TRBJ2-5; D might be TRBD2 (6 bases). The sample here was peripheral blood mononuclear cells (PBMCs), taken at new diagnosis, from a patient treated with antithyroid drugs. The clonotype comes from a woman aged 25 to 45 with Graves disease. CDR3 amino acids: CASSLSPRGETQYF. Here the CDR3 DNA reads TGTGCCAGCAGTTTAAGCCCGCGGGGAGAGACCCAGTACTTC.